This is a list of T cell receptor beta chains from one sample in a study of blood T cell repertoires in COVID-19. The assay was immunoSEQ multiplex PCR, and TCRdb's table has in-frame clones only and misses some. This sample has 200,000 to 250,000 clones, with roughly 90% found just once. The source material was peripheral blood. The source is a man aged 55 to 70 who had recovered from COVID-19. The CDR3 runs from the conserved cysteine through the conserved F or W. The D gene is left open where the match is weak. Not every row has a clone size; where given, it reads once, few, many or a size class.

clone size	J gene	D gene	V gene	CDR3 protein	CDR3 DNA
.	TRBJ2-1	TRBD1	TRBV19	CASSISGGTGGNEQFF	TGTGCCAGTAGTATATCAGGCGGGACAGGGGGCAATGAGCAGTTCTTC
.	TRBJ1-2	TRBD1	TRBV7-9	CASSLPDRDGYGYTF	TGTGCCAGCAGCTTACCGGACAGGGATGGCTATGGCTACACCTTC
.	TRBJ2-2	TRBD2	TRBV15	CATSRDFPGLAGGQNTGELFF	TGTGCCACCAGCAGAGATTTTCCGGGACTAGCGGGGGGGCAGAACACCGGGGAGCTGTTTTTT
.	TRBJ1-2	.	TRBV3-1/TRBV3-2	CASSTLQGGYGYTF	TGTGCCAGCAGTACCTTACAGGGTGGCTATGGCTACACCTTC
once	TRBJ1-5	.	TRBV27	CASSPMHSSNQPQHF	TGTGCCAGCAGTCCCATGCACTCTAGCAATCAGCCCCAGCATTTT
once	TRBJ2-3	TRBD2	TRBV28	CASSLLGSSGTQYTQYF	TGTGCCAGCAGTTTACTCGGGTCTAGCGGCACACAGTATACGCAGTATTTT
.	TRBJ2-7	TRBD2	TRBV14	CASSTTGLAGVEQYF	TGTGCCAGCAGCACCACGGGACTAGCGGGAGTCGAGCAGTACTTC
once	TRBJ2-1	TRBD1	TRBV7-2	CASSLESTGYYNEQFF	TGTGCCAGCAGCCTCGAGTCGACAGGGTACTACAATGAGCAGTTCTTC
.	TRBJ2-1	.	TRBV4-3	CASSQDWTGRGSYNEQFF	TGCGCCAGCAGCCAAGATTGGACAGGGCGGGGGTCCTACAATGAGCAGTTCTTC
few	TRBJ1-1	.	TRBV7-2	CASSLQENTEAFF	TGTGCCAGCAGCTTACAGGAGAACACTGAAGCTTTCTTT
.	TRBJ1-4	TRBD1	TRBV11-2	CASSPTRTGLKLFF	TGTGCCAGCAGCCCAACGCGGACAGGGCTAAAACTGTTTTTT
once	TRBJ2-7	.	TRBV28	CASSLGGARQKYF	TGTGCCAGCAGTCTGGGGGGGGCGCGACAGAAGTACTTC
.	TRBJ1-5	.	TRBV9	CASSVHSNQPQHF	TGTGCCAGCAGCGTTCATAGCAATCAGCCCCAGCATTTT
.	TRBJ1-5	.	TRBV28	CASSRTLSVQHF	TGTGCCAGCAGCCGTACTCTTTCGGTTCAGCATTTT
once	TRBJ2-1	TRBD1	TRBV7-3	CASSLRRGGTGRPLTHYNEQFF	TGTGCCAGCAGCTTAAGAAGGGGAGGGACAGGGCGTCCTCTCACCCACTACAATGAGCAGTTCTTC
.	TRBJ2-3	.	TRBV7-3	CASSFMTSTDTQYF	TGTGCCAGCAGCTTCATGACAAGCACAGATACGCAGTATTTT
once	TRBJ2-2	TRBD2	TRBV7-7	CASSRAGGSNTGELFF	TGTGCTAGCAGCCGCGCGGGAGGATCGAACACCGGGGAGCTGTTTTTT